Listed below are T cell receptor beta chains from one sample, sequenced in a study of blood T cell repertoires in COVID-19. The protocol was immunoSEQ multiplex PCR, while the TCRdb copy is restricted to in-frame clones and leaves out a portion. The sample gives some 230,000 clones, 80% to 85% of which show up once; roughly 2.4% is in the top ten. Sequencing was done on a sample of peripheral blood. The receptors shown here come from a woman aged 55-70 years with acute or convalescent COVID-19. CDR3s include the opening cysteine and the closing phenylalanine or tryptophan. The order of the fields is clone size, V gene, J gene, CDR3 protein. Size is stated for part of the rows, as once, few or many counts, or as a class when the clone is expanded.

clone_size: .; v_call: TRBV2; j_call: TRBJ2-3; cdr3_aa: CASRTRNKADTQYF
clone_size: .; v_call: TRBV28; j_call: TRBJ1-3; cdr3_aa: CASSLAFAGGNTIYF
clone_size: once; v_call: TRBV7-9; j_call: TRBJ1-2; cdr3_aa: CASSLRGTDGYTF
clone_size: .; v_call: TRBV19; j_call: TRBJ1-2; cdr3_aa: CASSSWTGLSYGYTF
clone_size: few; v_call: TRBV7-2; j_call: TRBJ1-2; cdr3_aa: CASSLLNGFNYGYTF
clone_size: .; v_call: TRBV12-3/TRBV12-4; j_call: TRBJ1-5; cdr3_aa: CASGTAGAQPQHF
clone_size: .; v_call: TRBV6-1; j_call: TRBJ1-2; cdr3_aa: CASSEAGRGLLYGYTF
clone_size: .; v_call: TRBV29-1; j_call: TRBJ1-1; cdr3_aa: CSVGQTNTEAFF
clone_size: .; v_call: TRBV5-1; j_call: TRBJ2-7; cdr3_aa: CASSLNPGQEQYF
clone_size: few; v_call: TRBV11-2; j_call: TRBJ1-5; cdr3_aa: CASSLDPGQPQHF